Reported below is one T cell receptor beta chain. Its target is not known. This sample stems from a study of siplizumab effects on memory and regulatory T cells. Study results and limitations: There appeared to be greater diversity in naive T cells than in memory cells, and naive T cells seemed major contributors to the alloresponse. The authors could not assign a naive or memory phenotype to roughly 75-97% of proliferating CD4+ or CD8+ clones. Alloreactive clones mapping to unstimulated subsets formed only a minor fraction. Mappable alloreactive CD4+ clones averaged approximately 62% Treg-derived with siplizumab versus less than 30% in controls.

Sequenced by immunoSEQ multiplex PCR; TCRdb stores in-frame clones only, minus some. The sample has 95,000 to 100,000 clones, around 90% seen once; the top ten hold around 12%. The CDR3 is 17 residues long. The V segment lost 4 bases and the J segment 5 bases; nucleotides outside the gene matches: 10. Germline loops: CDR1 SGHRS, CDR2 YFSETQ. This receptor was identified in a human donor in good health. This chain links TRBV5-1 with TRBJ2-5; 14 nucleotides agree with TRBD2. The sequenced material came from non-Treg CD4+ T cells sorted from blood. The CDR3 region has the DNA TGCGCCAGCAGCATCGGACTAGCGGGAGGTGTTAGGGAGACCCAGTACTTC. Its translation is CASSIGLAGGVRETQYF. Combining the CDR3 with reference TRBV5-1 and TRBJ2-5 gives the whole variable domain KAGVTQTPRYLIKTRGQQVTLSCSPISGHRSVSWYQQTPGQGLQFLFEYFSETQRNKGNFPGRFSGRQFSNSRSEMNVSTLELGDSALYLCASSIGLAGGVRETQYFGPGTRLLVL.